The clone carrying this T cell receptor (beta chain) was detected only a few times. Its antigen is unidentified. The read stops 3 residues short of the end of the CDR3; the missing end is completed from the germline J gene. V shed 4 bases, J shed 4 bases, and the junction held 5 bases outside the gene matches. This CDR3 has 14 amino acids. Germline V gene sequence: CDR1 MNHEY, CDR2 SVGEGT. This sample stems from a study of T cell clonality in common variable immunodeficiency. Notes on the study in general: Fewer deletions and N-nucleotide insertions were reportedly seen in common variable immunodeficiency TCR beta sequences.

The method was immunoSEQ multiplex PCR; TCRdb's version includes in-frame clones alone and lacks a portion of them. This sample comprises 30,000 or so clones, none seen once only. The sequencing sample was made of peripheral blood mononuclear cells. V and J are TRBV6-2 or TRBV6-3 and TRBJ2-7, with TRBD2 matching over 9 bases. This clonotype was sampled from a human donor with common variable immunodeficiency. Partial CDR3 DNA: TGTGCCAGCAGTTTTAGACTAGCGGAGTACGAG. This translates into CASSFRLAEYE. The CDR3 as a whole reads CASSFRLAEYEQYF.